A single sample gave rise to the 12 T cell receptor beta chains below, sequenced in a study of Ad26.COV2.S vaccination and SARS-CoV-2 variants. Using immunoSEQ multiplex PCR, the repertoire was profiled, and TCRdb retains in-frame clones only, with some absent. The sample has 510,000 or so clones; roughly 87% are singletons. Treatment: some 20 received Ad26.COV2.S at low or high dose, single or two shots; 5 received placebo; per-sample allocation not given. Day 63 following the first vaccine or placebo injection was when the samples were taken. This specimen consisted of peripheral blood, obtained in a trial of Ad26.COV2.S vaccine versus placebo. Every receptor here comes from a person aged 18 to 59 who received the Ad26.COV2.S COVID-19 vaccine or a placebo.

The genes are TRBV7-8 and TRBJ1-3; D not certain. The CDR3 loop spans 16 amino acids. V was shortened by 8 bases and J by 2 bases, with 19 bases between the two germline ends. CDR1 is SGHVS and CDR2 is FQNEAQ in the germline V gene. For the CDR3, the DNA is TGTGCCAGCTACCCCCGGGAGGACTTTGCTGGAAACACCATATATTTT. This sequence encodes CASYPREDFAGNTIYF.

The chain uses TRBV4-1 and TRBJ2-1; TRBD2 agrees at 11 bases. This CDR3 contains 17 residues. After removal of 3 bases from V and 8 bases from J, the junction contained 12 bases not matched to a gene. Germline V gene lookup returns CDR1 MGHRA and CDR2 YSYEKL. CDR3 residues: CASSHPLSGRAEHEQFF. Here the CDR3 DNA reads TGCGCCAGCAGCCATCCCCTTAGCGGGAGGGCCGAGCATGAGCAGTTCTTC.

The chain combines TRBV11-3 with TRBJ2-2; unclear D gene. The ends were cut back, 1 base at V and 7 bases at J, with 13 bases in the middle. Germline V gene sequence: CDR1 SGHNT, CDR2 YENEEA. This CDR3 spans 15 amino acids. This CDR3 reads CASSLGGASGGELFF. As DNA, the CDR3 is TGTGCCAGCAGCTTAGGAGGTGCTTCGGGCGGGGAGCTGTTTTTT.

The chain links TRBV19 to TRBJ1-2; TRBD1 might be the D (5 bases). Germline values: CDR1 LNHDA, CDR2 SQIVND (reference sequence). The CDR3 spans 19 residues. V gave up 10 bases and J gave up 2 bases, with 32 bases separating them. In DNA, the CDR3 is TGTGCCAATGCACTATGTAACCTTTCTCCAGCGGGGGAAAACTATGGCTACACCTTC. Its protein product is CANALCNLSPAGENYGYTF.

This clone was recorded a few times. The chain has TRBV5-1 and TRBJ2-5; D is uncertain. V was trimmed by 0 bases and J by 1 base, leaving 4 bases between them. Germline CDR1 and CDR2: SGHRS and YFSETQ. The CDR3 has 13 residues. Written as DNA, the CDR3 is TGCGCCAGCAGCTTGGACAGCCAAGAGACCCAGTACTTC. Translation: CASSLDSQETQYF.

The chain couples TRBV12-3 or TRBV12-4 to TRBJ2-7; D unresolved. This CDR3 is 12 amino acids long. V was cut by 5 bases and J by 8 bases, with 13 bases left in between. The CDR3 loop is CASSPDGSQQYF. The CDR3 DNA is TGTGCCAGCAGTCCGGACGGAAGTCAGCAGTACTTC.

This chain links TRBV4-3 with TRBJ2-7, with 7 bases identical to TRBD2. V dropped 1 base and J dropped 3; count of bases not matched to a gene: 6. CDR1 is LGHNA, CDR2 YSLEER, per germline. The CDR3 totals 15 residues. Here the CDR3 DNA reads TGCGCCAGCAGCCAAGGGCTAGCGGACCTCTACGAGCAGTACTTC. Translated: CASSQGLADLYEQYF.

The chain couples TRBV15 to TRBJ1-3, with D hard to call. The CDR3 extends over 17 amino acids. V was cut by 4 bases and J by 4 bases, with 20 bases left in between. The germline CDR1 and CDR2 sequences are LNHNV and YYDKDF (reference sequence). CDR3 region: CATSKRQLHDLGNTIYF. Written as DNA, the CDR3 is TGTGCCACCAGCAAGCGCCAACTCCACGATCTCGGAAACACCATATATTTT.

This clone has only a few counts. DNA of the CDR3: TGTGCCAGCAGCCGATTATCTCGGGGGGGGCACACTGAAGCTTTCTTT. Amino acids: CASSRLSRGGHTEAFF. The chain uses TRBV6-2 or TRBV6-3 and TRBJ1-1; maybe TRBD1 (6 bases). The CDR3 spans 16 residues. Trimming removed 6 bases at V and 3 bases at J, with 20 bases between. CDR1 and CDR2 (germline): MNHEY, SVGEGT.

This clone was detected only once. CDR3 sequence (DNA): TGTGCCAGCAGCCCCTTAGGAAGTTCTGGGGCCAACGTCCTGACTTTC. Amino acids: CASSPLGSSGANVLTF. The chain recombines TRBV7-3 with TRBJ2-6; D gene uncertain. The germline gives CDR1 SGHTA, CDR2 FQGTGA. The CDR3 runs to 16 residues. The germline V and J ends were trimmed by 5 bases and 1 base, with 12 bases remaining between them.

The chain carries TRBV18 and TRBJ2-1; 9 bases are shared with TRBD1. The CDR3 runs to 16 residues. The V and J ends lost 4 bases and 0 bases, in that order; junction bases with no gene match: 4. Per germline, CDR1 KGHSH and CDR2 LQKENI. CDR3 DNA: TGTGCCAGCTCACTCGACAGGGGGAGCTCCTACAATGAGCAGTTCTTC. Protein product: CASSLDRGSSYNEQFF.

The J gene is TRBJ1-6, the V gene TRBV4-2; 9 bases line up with TRBD1. From germline, CDR1 is LGHNA and CDR2 YNFKEQ. Trimming cost V 3 bases and J 7 bases; bases outside gene matches: 10. This CDR3 contains 17 residues. The CDR3 protein is CASSQFSRTGDNSPLHF. The DNA for the CDR3 is TGTGCCAGCAGCCAGTTCTCAAGGACAGGGGACAATTCACCCCTCCACTTT.